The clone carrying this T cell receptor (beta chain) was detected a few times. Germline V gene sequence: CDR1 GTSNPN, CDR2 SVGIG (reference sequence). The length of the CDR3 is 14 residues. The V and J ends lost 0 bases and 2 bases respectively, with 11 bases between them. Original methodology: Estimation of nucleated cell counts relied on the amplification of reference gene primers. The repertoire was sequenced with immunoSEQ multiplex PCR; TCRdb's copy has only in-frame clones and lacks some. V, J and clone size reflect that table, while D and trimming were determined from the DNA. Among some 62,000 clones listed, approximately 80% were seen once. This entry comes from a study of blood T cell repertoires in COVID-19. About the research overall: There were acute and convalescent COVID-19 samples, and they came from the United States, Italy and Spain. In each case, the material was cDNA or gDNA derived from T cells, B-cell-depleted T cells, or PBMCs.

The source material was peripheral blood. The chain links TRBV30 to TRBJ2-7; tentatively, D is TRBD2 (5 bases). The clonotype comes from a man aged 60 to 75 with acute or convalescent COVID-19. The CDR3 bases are TGTGCCTGGAGTGTTAGTGCGGGCGCCTACGAGCAGTACTTC. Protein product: CAWSVSAGAYEQYF.